The 27 T cell receptor beta chains given below trace back to one sample, sequenced in a study of blood T cell repertoires in COVID-19. The protocol was immunoSEQ multiplex PCR, while the TCRdb copy is restricted to in-frame clones and leaves out a portion. The sample gives a few hundred thousand clones, 70% to 90% of which show up once; about 3.5% is in the top ten. The sample consisted of peripheral blood. The receptors originated from a man between 18 and 29 years old with active or convalescent COVID-19.

The rearrangement joins TRBV11-2 to TRBJ2-1, with D perhaps TRBD2 (6 bases). The V end lost 2 bases, the J end lost 8 bases, and 7 bases lay between the germline ends. The length of the CDR3 is 12 residues. Per the germline V gene, CDR1 is SGHAT and CDR2 is FQNNGV. The CDR3 spells CASSLWGDEQFF. The CDR3 nucleotides are TGTGCCAGCAGCTTATGGGGGGATGAGCAGTTCTTC.

This chain uses TRBV11-3 with TRBJ2-1; no clear D gene. Germline V gene lookup returns CDR1 SGHNT and CDR2 YENEEA. The V end lost 1 base, the J end lost 9 bases, and 10 bases lay between the germline ends. The CDR3 is 13 residues long. CDR3 sequence: CASSLVFPGEQFF. The DNA for the CDR3 is TGTGCCAGCAGCTTAGTGTTTCCGGGTGAGCAGTTCTTC.

CDR3 DNA sequence: TGCGCCAGCAGCCACCCGGGACAGGGTCGGACCGGGGAGCTGTTTTTT. Protein: CASSHPGQGRTGELFF. The chain uses TRBV4-3 and TRBJ2-2, with 9 bases fitting TRBD1. With V trimmed by 3 bases and J by 5 bases, 7 bases remained unmatched. Germline V CDR1 and CDR2: LGHNA, YSLEER. CDR3 size: 16 residues.

CDR3 nucleotide sequence: TGTGCCAGCTCCCTCGGGCGGGGTCTAGGCCTGAACACTGAAGCTTTCTTT. Its protein product is CASSLGRGLGLNTEAFF. This chain joins TRBV18 and TRBJ1-1, with unresolved D. In germline, CDR1 is KGHSH, CDR2 LQKENI. This CDR3 is built from 17 residues. V was clipped by 6 bases and J by 0 bases, with 20 bases between them.

A single count supports this clone. The chain uses TRBV18 and TRBJ2-3, with 9 bases fitting TRBD1. The CDR3 is 16 amino acids. Trimming cost V 3 bases and J 7 bases; bases outside gene matches: 11. Per the germline V gene, CDR1 is KGHSH and CDR2 is LQKENI. The CDR3 is CASSPTGTGLVNTQYF. Here the CDR3 DNA reads TGTGCCAGCTCACCGACCGGGACAGGGTTGGTGAATACGCAGTATTTT.

This chain uses TRBV4-3 with TRBJ2-5; a possible D gene is TRBD2 (7 bases). The V end lost 0 bases, the J end lost 5 bases, and 16 bases lay between the germline ends. CDR1 LGHNA and CDR2 YSLEER come from the germline V gene. The CDR3 spans 16 residues. The DNA of the CDR3 is TGCGCCAGCAGCCAAGATCTGGGGGGGGGCCATGAGACCCAGTACTTC. This sequence encodes CASSQDLGGGHETQYF.

The CDR3 nucleotides are TGTGCCAGCAGCTTAGCTAGCGGGAGGGCGGATAGAGAGACCCAGTACTTC. It specifies CASSLASGRADRETQYF. The genes are TRBV11-2 and TRBJ2-5; 12 bases match TRBD2. The V and J ends lost 1 base and 4 bases, in that order; junction bases with no gene match: 7. The CDR3 is made up of 17 amino acids. Germline V gene lookup returns CDR1 SGHAT and CDR2 FQNNGV.

Comments on this clone: The junction departs from the called germline gene at one end, perhaps through a read error. This chain uses TRBV15 with TRBJ1-4; 7 nucleotides align to TRBD1. The CDR3 sequence is 11 residues long. The germline CDR1 and CDR2 sequences are LNHNV and YYDKDF (reference sequence). The CDR3 loop reads CATSGGQPLGF. The CDR3, as DNA: TGTGCCACCAGCGGGGGACAGCCTCTTGGCTTT.

This chain joins TRBV7-9 and TRBJ1-4, with 8 bases identical to TRBD1. Germline CDR1 reads SEHNR; CDR2 reads FQNEAQ (reference sequence). After removal of 5 bases from V and 12 bases from J, the junction contained 11 bases not matched to a gene. The CDR3 is 14 residues long. CDR3 loop: CASSTGQGAVELFF. The DNA for the CDR3 is TGTGCCAGCAGCACAGGACAGGGTGCGGTGGAACTGTTTTTT.

This chain connects TRBV5-1 to TRBJ2-2; the D gene is possibly TRBD2 (6 bases). V was pared by 4 bases and J by 1 base, with 17 bases between. CDR1 SGHRS and CDR2 YFSETQ come from the germline V gene. CDR3 length: 17 residues. The CDR3 is CASSMGTFIMNTGELFF. For the CDR3, the DNA is TGCGCCAGCAGCATGGGGACTTTCATTATGAACACCGGGGAGCTGTTTTTT.

The rearrangement joins TRBV27 to TRBJ2-5, with D tentatively TRBD1 (5 bases). Germline CDR1 MNHEY, CDR2 SMNVEV (reference sequence). Trimming pared 6 bases from V and 4 bases from J, leaving 21 bases between. The CDR3 is 16 amino acids. The CDR3 loop reads CASRLLGQGGSETQYF. DNA of the CDR3: TGTGCCAGCAGGCTCCTGGGGCAGGGTGGTTCAGAGACCCAGTACTTC.

V is TRBV10-2 and J is TRBJ1-1, with D perhaps TRBD1 (5 bases). This CDR3 comprises 13 residues. From germline, CDR1 is WSHSY and CDR2 SAAADI. V gave up 2 bases and J gave up 1 base, with 5 bases separating them. Here the CDR3 reads CASSETGNTEAFF. The CDR3 region has the DNA TGCGCCAGCAGTGAGACAGGGAACACTGAAGCTTTCTTT.

This clone came up a few times. The chain couples TRBV3-1 (or the pseudogene TRBV3-2) to TRBJ1-6; 10 positions match TRBD1. The V and J ends lost 6 bases and 8 bases, in that order; junction bases with no gene match: 10. The CDR3 totals 16 residues. Germline CDR1 and CDR2: LGHDT and YNNKEL (reference sequence). The CDR3 coding sequence is TGTGCCAGCAGTCTCGGACAGGGGGGCACGGATTCACCCCTCCACTTT. Translation gives CASSLGQGGTDSPLHF.

This clone is a singleton in its sample. The CDR3 is CASRRGGNQPQHF. Written as DNA, the CDR3 is TGTGCCAGCAGGAGGGGGGGGAATCAGCCCCAGCATTTT. This chain connects TRBV2 to TRBJ1-5, with D possibly TRBD1 on 6 matching bases. Germline-derived CDR1 and CDR2 are SNHLY and FYNNEI. V lost 6 bases, J lost 4 bases, and 10 bases lay in between. The CDR3 consists of 13 residues. The whole variable domain, filled in from reference TRBV2 and TRBJ1-5, reads EPEVTQTPSHQVTQMGQEVILRCVPISNHLYFYWYRQILGQKVEFLVSFYNNEISEKSEIFDDQFSVERPDGSNFTLKIRSTKLEDSAMYFCASRRGGNQPQHFGDGTRLSIL.

The rearrangement links TRBV2 to TRBJ1-4, with a tentative D call TRBD1 (5 bases). The V gene's germline CDR1 is SNHLY and CDR2 FYNNEI. The CDR3 runs to 13 residues. Between the trimmed V and J ends, which lost 7 bases and 8 bases, there was a span of 14 bases. CDR3 coding DNA: TGTGCCAGCAACCGACAGTCAGTAGAAAAACTGTTTTTT. This codes for CASNRQSVEKLFF.

In DNA form, the CDR3 reads TGTGCCAGCAAATCCCAGGTTGAGCAGTTCTTC. Protein product: CASKSQVEQFF. The chain combines TRBV27 with TRBJ2-1; D unclear. The length of the CDR3 is 11 residues. V lost 7 bases, J lost 9 bases, and 10 bases lay in between. CDR1 and CDR2 (germline): MNHEY, SMNVEV (reference sequence).

The chain couples TRBV7-9 to TRBJ1-1; no clear D gene. CDR3 length: 13 residues. V lost 1 base and J lost 6, with 9 bases in between. Germline V CDR1 and CDR2: SEHNR, FQNEAQ (reference sequence). The CDR3 is CASSLDPEAEAFF. DNA of the CDR3: TGTGCCAGCAGCTTAGATCCTGAGGCTGAAGCTTTCTTT.

The chain carries TRBV27 and TRBJ1-5; D unresolved. The CDR3 is made up of 13 amino acids. The germline V and J ends were trimmed by 4 bases and 1 base, with 5 bases remaining between them. CDR1 and CDR2 from the germline V gene are MNHEY and SMNVEV (reference sequence). CDR3 loop: CASSWASNQPQHF. CDR3 nucleotides: TGTGCCAGCAGTTGGGCAAGCAATCAGCCCCAGCATTTT.

The chain combines TRBV3-1 (or the pseudogene TRBV3-2) with TRBJ2-2; D remains unclear. The CDR3 consists of 12 residues. The V end lost 4 bases, the J end lost 5 bases, and 5 bases lay between the germline ends. In germline, CDR1 is LGHDT, CDR2 YNNKEL (reference sequence). The CDR3 loop is CASSPPTGELFF. The CDR3 nucleotides read TGTGCCAGCAGCCCCCCTACCGGGGAGCTGTTTTTT.

The chain uses TRBV5-4 and TRBJ2-4, with 9 bases lining up with TRBD1. Looked up from germline, CDR1 is SGHNT and CDR2 is YYREEE (reference sequence). V lost 2 bases to trimming and J lost 7 bases; unmatched junction nucleotides: 4. This CDR3 is built from 14 residues. CDR3 sequence: CASSLGTGTNIQYF. CDR3 bases: TGTGCCAGCAGCTTAGGGACAGGGACGAACATTCAGTACTTC.

The V call is TRBV15, the J call TRBJ1-3; D is perhaps TRBD1 (6 bases). The V gene's germline CDR1 is LNHNV and CDR2 YYDKDF (reference sequence). V was cut by 1 base and J by 4 bases, with 8 bases left in between. The CDR3 has 14 amino acids. CDR3 sequence reads: CATSRVQGGNTIYF. CDR3 nucleotide sequence: TGTGCCACCAGCAGAGTACAGGGCGGAAACACCATATATTTT.

The genes are TRBV19 and TRBJ2-3; possible D gene TRBD2, 6 bases. This CDR3 region has 17 residues. The germline CDR1 and CDR2 sequences are LNHDA and SQIVND (reference sequence). V was trimmed by 3 bases and J by 4 bases, leaving 20 bases between them. CDR3 DNA sequence: TGTGCCAGTAGTATGAGAGCTCCTAGCGTAGGGGCAGATACGCAGTATTTT. Its translation: CASSMRAPSVGADTQYF. The full variable domain, completed using reference TRBV19 and TRBJ2-3, is DGGITQSPKYLFRKEGQNVTLSCEQNLNHDAMYWYRQDPGQGLRLIYYSQIVNDFQKGDIAEGYSVSREKKESFPLTVTSAQKNPTAFYLCASSMRAPSVGADTQYFGPGTRLTVL.

This clone occurred a few times. The chain recombines TRBV10-3 with TRBJ1-4; TRBD1 matches at 10 bases. Trimming took 3 bases from V and 10 from J; bases not matched to a gene: 14. The CDR3 length is 17 residues. Germline lookup yields CDR1 ENHRY and CDR2 SYGVKD. The CDR3 here is CAISEGKPGTGVAKLFF. For the CDR3, the DNA is TGTGCCATCAGTGAAGGGAAACCCGGGACAGGGGTAGCAAAACTGTTTTTT.

The chain combines TRBV4-1 with TRBJ1-5; D possibly corresponds to TRBD1 (5 bases). Germline CDR1 is MGHRA and CDR2 is YSYEKL. V was clipped by 0 bases and J by 2 bases, with 11 bases between them. This CDR3 spans 16 amino acids. The CDR3, as DNA: TGCGCCAGCAGCCAAGAGGGGGGGAGGCGCAATCAGCCCCAGCATTTT. Protein product: CASSQEGGRRNQPQHF.

The chain combines TRBV5-1 with TRBJ2-1, with D perhaps TRBD2 (7 bases). The CDR3 runs 15 residues. CDR1 is SGHRS and CDR2 is YFSETQ in the germline V gene. The V and J ends lost 0 bases and 8 bases respectively, with 15 bases between them. The CDR3 region has the DNA TGCGCCAGCAGCTTGGGAGTCGGGGGGCGGGATGAGCAGTTCTTC. Amino acid sequence: CASSLGVGGRDEQFF. Looking up the rest from reference TRBV5-1 and TRBJ2-1 gives the full variable domain: KAGVTQTPRYLIKTRGQQVTLSCSPISGHRSVSWYQQTPGQGLQFLFEYFSETQRNKGNFPGRFSGRQFSNSRSEMNVSTLELGDSALYLCASSLGVGGRDEQFFGPGTRLTVL.

The chain joins TRBV3-1 (or the pseudogene TRBV3-2) to TRBJ1-1; D not resolved. The CDR3 covers 11 residues. The germline CDR1 and CDR2 sequences are LGHDT and YNNKEL (reference sequence). V lost 8 bases and J 8 bases, leaving 12 bases between the germline ends. CDR3 DNA: TGTGCCAGCGGTCCCCCACACGAAGCTTTCTTT. Translated, it gives CASGPPHEAFF.

The chain has TRBV6-5 and TRBJ2-1, with TRBD1 matching over 7 bases. The CDR3 is 15 residues long. V dropped 7 bases and J dropped 6; count of bases not matched to a gene: 12. Germline-derived CDR1 and CDR2 are MNHEY and SVGAGI. CDR3 loop: CASTLTGDPLNEQFF. In DNA form, the CDR3 reads TGTGCCAGCACCTTAACAGGGGACCCCCTCAATGAGCAGTTCTTC.